This entry concerns a single TCR beta chain. No antigen is known for it. This sample was included in a study of monozygotic twins with inflammatory bowel disease. Findings of the study overall: Reduced clonotype sharing with other individuals was observed in IBD patients relative to healthy twins, especially with disease activity.

This CDR3 is built from 14 residues. Germline CDR1 reads DFQATT; CDR2 reads SNEGSKA (reference sequence). The authors ran two nested PCRs of approximately 16 and 10 cycles on TCRalpha and TCRbeta cDNA. TCRdb re-called the 5' RACE reads; every CDR3 protein appears as one record, without DNA. The listing contains fewer than 550,000 distinct CDR3 sequences. This clonotype originated in a human donor with ulcerative colitis or Crohn's disease, or a healthy co-twin of an affected twin (not recorded which). The chain recombines TRBV20-1 with TRBJ2-3; with no DNA, the TCRdb D assignment of TRBD2 cannot be verified. The material sequenced was blood. The CDR3 spells CSAPQGRGTDTQYF.